This entry concerns a single T cell receptor beta chain. Only a few counts were recorded for this clone. Its target antigen remains unknown. Nothing much larger sits one base from this clone, and base qualities are not available. The cohort was made up of about 670 healthy bone marrow donors. At the time of sampling, all cohort members were nominally healthy, though unrecorded immune exposures were likely present. The donor tested CMV seronegative and was one of the 352 seronegative cohort members. A peripheral blood sample was collected from each donor, and TCR beta sequencing was performed on peripheral blood mononuclear cells. Genomic DNA was extracted from the blood cell samples with the Qiagen DNeasy Blood Extraction Kit. This sample is part of a study of cytomegalovirus exposure and HLA in healthy donors (dated by TCRdb to 2017 to 2019). The study in broad terms: An earlier analysis of some 500 of the donors reported about 250 Gb of sequence data and 120 million or so unique TCR beta sequences from roughly 180 million T cells. About 310 gigabases of sequencing data and approximately 85 million unique TCR sequences were included in an early release covering several hundred HLA-typed donors. The genetic ancestry cluster associated with self-reported Caucasian donors included 65% to 90% of the roughly 360 genotyped donors. The aim of the study was to test whether cataloging public T cell receptors could identify signatures of past pathogen exposure. The study profiled the T cell repertoires of about 720 subjects by immunosequencing and related them to cytomegalovirus serostatus. In addition to the first cohort of several hundred subjects, a separate validation cohort of around 110 different subjects was used. To predict cytomegalovirus infection status, the study brought together high-throughput TCR immunosequencing, statistical association of individual TCRs with disease status, and machine learning. A later analysis re-examined previously published TCR beta repertoires from around 670 donors and added high-resolution HLA genotyping to investigate patterns of TCR occurrence. In the later analysis, no new phenotypic data were used to find candidate immune exposures; instead, reliance was placed on TCR beta sequences and their occurrence across donors. An earlier analysis of fewer than 750 of the donors used high-throughput TCR beta sequencing to judge whether each TCR beta V gene segment behaved as functional or pseudogenic. Alongside the repertoire data, information on donor age, sex, ethnicity and CMV serostatus was compiled. A later genetic analysis used genome-wide SNP genotypes for about 65% of the roughly 700 donors, treating that subset as a discovery cohort. Every repertoire in the discovery cohort had been generated on one and the same sequencing platform. HLA typing covered class I and class II loci at four-digit resolution. Typing coverage varied by locus: roughly 620-640 donors for A, B, C, DRB1 and DQB1; around 560 for DQA1; 606 for DPA1; under 490 for DPB1. Because of strong linkage in the cohort, five DR-DQ haplotypes were treated as single units for association and clustering. Among over 350 genotyped donors of the cohort, an average of approximately 230,000 unique TCR beta nucleotide sequences were sequenced per donor, roughly a sixth of them non-productive. Beyond this particular receptor, the publication reports: Roughly uniform sequencing depth across donors was assumed in presence/absence analyses, although this assumption may not hold. Only TCR beta chains were sequenced in this cohort, and the absence of alpha or paired-chain data limited detectable features. Some IMGT-functional V segments, including TRBV6-2 and TRBV6-3, could not be distinguished by the 87-base-pair reads and were therefore excluded. In both the original and validation cohorts, the classifier was reported to diagnose cytomegalovirus status with high specificity and sensitivity. Broadly in line with IMGT annotations, most TCR beta V segments showed up in productive rearrangements about 87% or about 30% of the time in an earlier analysis of about 500 of the donors. A total of around 150 TCR beta chains were listed by the study as associated with cytomegalovirus. A further reported finding was that TCR beta sequences accurately predicted the HLA-A and HLA-B alleles for most subjects in the first cohort. The earlier analysis of a few hundred of the donors excluded 15 to 20 rarely observed V segments, including chromosome 9 orphons, because counts were too low. Assigning TCR associations to individual alleles was difficult when HLA alleles, especially DR and DQ, strongly co-occurred. According to a later analysis, parvovirus B19, influenza, CMV and Epstein-Barr virus appeared linked to several top co-occurrence clusters. Across donors, most TCR sequences were observed very rarely, whereas some public TCRs were present in many individuals. Immune exposure information for the cohort was limited to CMV serostatus. The authors suggested that the approach could potentially be generalized to other disease states and immunological phenotypes. Specific HLA alleles were associated with more than 15,000 TCR beta sequences at a false discovery rate of 0.05 in a later analysis. Most CMV-associated TCR beta chains appeared to be HLA-restricted in a later analysis, and the HLA associations seemed to be driven largely by CMV exposure. According to a later analysis, TCR association rates differed among HLA loci, with DRB1 alleles showing the most associated TCRs and HLA-C alleles showing the fewest. Because some donors lacked HLA typing at each locus, the association tests relied only on the typed subset. Linkage disequilibrium might explain the correlated functional status among segregating V segments, but an unknown experimental factor could not be ruled out. According to a later genetic analysis, donors in an Asian-associated ancestry cluster had fewer N-insertions in productive TCRs than the approximately 630-donor mean. A later genetic analysis associated a missense DCLRE1C variant with V-gene and J-gene trimming of TCR beta chains, and an independent cohort replicated the association. A cluster of highly shared sequence variants was judged likely to represent a technical artifact of the sequencing pipeline. In vitro tests confirmed that a few of the cytomegalovirus-associated TCR beta chains recognize cytomegalovirus antigens. In a later analysis, HLA-associated TCR beta chains showed more clonal expansion and lower generation probabilities than non-associated chains that were equally common.

The receptor library was made with the immunoSEQ multiplex PCR assay. For the multiplex PCR, a mixture combining 60 forward primers for TCR Vbeta segments and 13 reverse primers for TCR Jbeta segments was used. A multiplex PCR assay on genomic DNA amplified the CDR3 region of rearranged TCR beta genes. The amplified TCR beta libraries were sequenced on the Illumina HiSeq System as 87-base-pair reads. In the authors' own workflow: A later analysis counted tens of millions of unique TCR beta chains across the 500 to 850 repertoires, and some 11 million of these chains were shared by at least two donors. Raw reads were error-corrected and collapsed into unique sequences with a nearest-neighbor algorithm that merged closely related sequences to remove PCR and sequencing errors. Alignment of CDR3 sequences to IMGT reference sequences was used to assign V, D and J gene segments. For a sequence to be retained, a match of at least six nucleotides to both a V gene segment and a J gene segment was required. A rearrangement was called productive if the CDR3 had no stop codons and remained in frame with V and J, and every other rearrangement was called non-productive. Following IMGT convention, CDR3 was defined as the stretch from the second conserved V-encoded cysteine up to the conserved J-encoded phenylalanine. In an earlier analysis of around 600 of the donors, sequences lacking an unambiguous match to a single V gene segment were excluded. An earlier analysis of 450 to 650 of the donors called V segments functional above 56.7% productive rearrangements and segregating when the between-donor standard deviation exceeded 5%. A statistical classification framework was built for diagnosing cytomegalovirus status from the catalog of TCR beta chain sequences. In a later analysis, V and J genes were assigned by comparing TCR nucleotide sequences against IMGT/GENE-DB human TR gene sequences. A later analysis assigned CDR3 sequences and most-parsimonious VDJ recombination scenarios with the TCRdist pipeline. A later analysis defined each TCR beta chain by its CDR3 amino acid sequence plus V-gene family, and excluded reads lacking a unique V-gene family. As a way to deal with suspected cross-contamination and a sequencing artifact, a later analysis dropped roughly 600 nucleotide sequences that were highly shared and had low generation probability. In a later analysis, a clonal expansion index for each public chain was calculated from normalized within-repertoire ranks of inferred template counts. In a later analysis, generation probabilities were computed using a VDJ recombination model fitted to out-of-frame rearrangements, and the results were checked against IGoR. A later analysis scored TCR-TCR, TCR-HLA and TCR-CMV co-occurrence with hypergeometric tests, applying a repertoire-size bias correction to TCR pairs. To estimate false discovery rates, a later analysis permuted the HLA or CMV assignments 20 times. In a later analysis, co-occurring TCRs were grouped using DBSCAN, with TCRdist sequence similarity added in when clustering inside HLA-allele-positive subsets. For co-occurrence clustering, repertoires with fewer than 30,000 or more than 120,000 public chains were excluded, along with roughly five repertoires with anomalous nucleotide sharing. This immuneACCESS table, as held by TCRdb, lists in-frame sequences with V and J called but not all clones. Of the missing ones, under half trace to an unresolved V gene in checked studies; the others have no known cause. The DNA gave D and trimming, while V, J and clone size come from that table. Recorded for this sample are approximately 140,000 clones; 60% to 80% of them occurred a single time. The ten largest clonotypes hold 4.5% to 5% of the sample.

Reading the germline V gene (reference sequence) gives CDR1 LNHDA and CDR2 SQIVND. The CDR3 spans 13 residues, from the cysteine through the phenylalanine. The CDR3 DNA has 39 bases and is translated from base 1. Cut back by 0 bases and 7 bases, the V and J ends lie 4 bases apart. The receptor chain draws on TRBV19 and TRBJ1-6; too little of a D gene remains to name it. Sequencing was done on a sample of PBMCs. The receptor was derived from a woman between 50 and 59 years old in good health and CMV-seronegative. The DNA sequence is TGTGCCAGTAGTATAGATCAGAATTCACCCCTCCACTTT. Translated, it reads CASSIDQNSPLHF.